Listed here are 14 T cell receptor beta chains from one sample, sequenced in a study of regulatory T cells in long-lasting Graves disease. As for time point: persistent/refractory GD, antithyroid drugs over 5 years with positive TRAb. With RNA extracted from PBMCs as input, the TCR library was made. Building the TCR beta libraries relied on iRepertoire HTBI primers, and CDR3 regions underwent Arm-PCR. TCRdb re-analysed the multiplex PCR reads in MiXCR, keeping a single row per CDR3 protein. Counted here are hundreds of thousands of distinct CDR3 sequences, around 21% occurring once; the ten biggest clones make up under 9%. Source: peripheral blood mononuclear cells (PBMCs), taken when the disease was refractory, from a patient treated with antithyroid drugs. The receptors derive from a female donor with Graves disease.

The chain couples TRBV19 to TRBJ2-2, with 8 bases aligning to TRBD2. Trimming cost V 7 bases and J 3 bases; bases outside gene matches: 4. Germline CDR1 is LNHDA and CDR2 is SQIVND (reference sequence). CDR3 length: 14 amino acids. CDR3 residues: CASKLAEYTGELFF. The CDR3 nucleotides are TGTGCCAGTAAACTAGCGGAGTACACCGGGGAGCTGTTTTTT. The variable domain in full, with the rest retrieved from reference TRBV19 and TRBJ2-2, is DGGITQSPKYLFRKEGQNVTLSCEQNLNHDAMYWYRQDPGQGLRLIYYSQIVNDFQKGDIAEGYSVSREKKESFPLTVTSAQKNPTAFYLCASKLAEYTGELFFGEGSRLTVL.

This clonotype has a handful of counts. The chain carries TRBV9 and TRBJ2-7; tentatively, D is TRBD2 (7 bases). V shed 4 bases and J shed 3 bases, with 14 bases lying between them. The germline gives CDR1 SGDLS, CDR2 YYNGEE. The CDR3 contains 14 residues. The CDR3 coding sequence is TGTGCCAGCAGCCCCGCGGGGGCAGGCTACGAGCAGTACTTC. It translates to CASSPAGAGYEQYF.

This clonotype turned up a few times. V is TRBV19 and J is TRBJ2-2, with 10 bases aligning to TRBD1. CDR3 length equals 17 residues. With V trimmed by 6 bases and J by 6 bases, 13 bases remained unmatched. From germline, CDR1 is LNHDA and CDR2 SQIVND (reference sequence). The chain's CDR3 is CASSMSPPGQGPGELFF. CDR3 DNA: TGTGCCAGTAGCATGTCGCCACCGGGACAGGGGCCCGGGGAGCTGTTTTTT.

In its sample, this clonotype was seen many times. The chain is built from TRBV5-1 and TRBJ1-2; D remains unclear. The germline V gene encodes CDR1 SGHRS and CDR2 YFSETQ. With 0 bases removed from V and 4 bases from J, the gap between germline ends came to 10 bases. CDR3 length: 14 amino acids. Here the CDR3 reads CASSLGDGSYGYTF. The CDR3 DNA reads as TGCGCCAGCAGCTTGGGTGACGGATCCTATGGCTACACCTTC.

The chain joins TRBV6-5 to TRBJ2-4; D is perhaps TRBD1 or TRBD2 (5 bases each). CDR1 and CDR2 from the germline V gene are MNHEY and SVGAGI. The CDR3 has 17 residues. V lost 4 bases and J lost 3, with 19 bases in between. The CDR3 spells CASSSAAGVGDKNIQYF. The CDR3 nucleotides read TGTGCCAGCAGTTCCGCGGCTGGAGTGGGGGACAAAAACATTCAGTACTTC.

As regards this clonotype: This clone may be a read error of a much larger clone one base away. This chain joins TRBV3-1 and TRBJ2-5, with 10 bases identical to TRBD1. CDR3 length: 17 amino acids. Germline loops: CDR1 LGHDT, CDR2 YNNKEL (reference sequence). Germline trimming cut 3 bases from V and 9 bases from J; bases unmatched to any gene: 16. CDR3 coding DNA: TGTGCCAGCAGCCAGGGACAGGGGCATGAATCGATCGAGGCCCAGTACTTC. This translates into CASSQGQGHESIEAQYF.

This clonotype was counted at least ten times. The rearrangement joins TRBV20-1 to TRBJ2-7, with D uncertain. V lost 0 bases and J lost 3, with 9 bases in between. CDR1 is DFQATT, CDR2 SNEGSKA, per germline (reference sequence). The CDR3 contains 13 residues. CDR3 bases: TGCAGTGCTAGAGATGGCAGGAACTACGAGCAGTACTTC. This sequence encodes CSARDGRNYEQYF.

This chain joins TRBV30 and TRBJ2-6, with D hard to call. Between the trimmed V and J ends, which lost 6 bases and 1 base, there was a span of 4 bases. CDR1 is GTSNPN, CDR2 SVGIG, per germline (reference sequence). This CDR3 contains 12 residues. CDR3 nucleotides: TGTGCCTGTCGATCTGGGGCCAACGTCCTGACTTTC. As protein: CACRSGANVLTF.

The chain joins TRBV29-1 to TRBJ1-2, with unresolved D. CDR3 length: 12 residues. Per germline, CDR1 SQVTM and CDR2 ANQGSEA. The ends were cut back, 4 bases at V and 8 bases at J, with 14 bases in the middle. The CDR3 DNA sequence: TGCAGCGTTGGGGAGGCCCTAGGGGGCTACACCTTC. Encoded protein: CSVGEALGGYTF.

This clonotype was counted at least ten times. The chain is built from TRBV28 and TRBJ1-2, with a weak D call TRBD1 (5 bases). CDR1 and CDR2 from the germline V gene are MDHEN and SYDVKM. The CDR3 is 16 amino acids. Trimming shortened V by 5 bases and J by 7 bases, and 23 bases separated the two germline ends. The CDR3 DNA is TGTGCCAGCAGTGACACGAGCTGGGGGGAGAAGGGTGGCTACACCTTC. Protein: CASSDTSWGEKGGYTF.

This sequence joins TRBV20-1 and TRBJ2-1; no firm D call. The CDR3 contains 13 residues. Per germline, CDR1 DFQATT and CDR2 SNEGSKA (reference sequence). The V gene lost 3 bases and the J gene lost 5 bases, with 11 bases spanning the gap. Written as DNA, the CDR3 is TGCAGTGCTAGTGGAGCTGAGCACAATGAGCAGTTCTTC. It codes for CSASGAEHNEQFF.

The chain recombines TRBV11-2 with TRBJ2-3; perhaps D is TRBD1 or TRBD2 (5 bases each). CDR3 length equals 16 residues. Germline assignment: CDR1 SGHAT and CDR2 FQNNGV. With 1 base removed from V and 9 bases from J, the gap between germline ends came to 20 bases. The CDR3: CASSLGMGTEQRTQYF. CDR3 DNA sequence: TGTGCCAGCAGCTTAGGAATGGGGACGGAGCAAAGGACGCAGTATTTT.

This clonotype has only a few counts. V usage is TRBV29-1 and J usage is TRBJ2-7, with 8 positions matching TRBD2. The CDR3 has 14 amino acids. J lost 4 bases, V lost 1 base, and 6 bases had no gene match. CDR1 is SQVTM and CDR2 is ANQGSEA in the germline V gene. Here the CDR3 reads CSVEGVTSGYEQYF. CDR3 DNA: TGCAGCGTTGAAGGAGTCACTAGCGGATACGAGCAGTACTTC.

The chain employs TRBV4-1 and TRBJ2-7, with D possibly being TRBD2 (5 bases). The germline V gene encodes CDR1 MGHRA and CDR2 YSYEKL. Trimming took 0 bases from V and 0 from J, leaving 15 bases between them. CDR3 length: 17 amino acids. DNA of the CDR3: TGCGCCAGCAGCCAAGAAGTGCGAGCGGACCTCTCCTACGAGCAGTACTTC. As protein: CASSQEVRADLSYEQYF.